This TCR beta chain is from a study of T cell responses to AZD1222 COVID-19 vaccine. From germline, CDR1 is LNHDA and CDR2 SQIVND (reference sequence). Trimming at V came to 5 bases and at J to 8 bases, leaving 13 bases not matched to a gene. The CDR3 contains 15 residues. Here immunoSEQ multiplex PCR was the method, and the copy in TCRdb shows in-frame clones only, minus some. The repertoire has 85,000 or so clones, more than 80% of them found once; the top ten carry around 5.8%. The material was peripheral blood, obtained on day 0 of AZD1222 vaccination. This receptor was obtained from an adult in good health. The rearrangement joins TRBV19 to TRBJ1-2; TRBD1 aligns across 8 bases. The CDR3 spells CASSLTPQGAEGYTF. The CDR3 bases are TGTGCCAGTAGTCTCACCCCCCAGGGGGCGGAAGGCTACACCTTC.